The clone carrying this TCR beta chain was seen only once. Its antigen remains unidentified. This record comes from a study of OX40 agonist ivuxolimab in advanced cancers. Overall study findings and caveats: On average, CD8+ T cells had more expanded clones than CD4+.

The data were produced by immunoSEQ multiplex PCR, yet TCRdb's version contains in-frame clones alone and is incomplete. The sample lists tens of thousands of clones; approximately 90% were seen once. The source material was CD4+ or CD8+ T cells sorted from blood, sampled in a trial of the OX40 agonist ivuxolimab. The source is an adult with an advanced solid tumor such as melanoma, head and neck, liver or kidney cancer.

CDR3 loop: CASSQVPGVRTEAFF. CDR3 sequence (DNA): TGTGCCAGCAGCCAAGTCCCCGGGGTGCGGACTGAAGCTTTCTTT. The chain joins TRBV4-2 to TRBJ1-1, with no clear D. The CDR3 totals 15 residues. CDR1 is LGHNA and CDR2 is YNFKEQ in the germline V gene. V was trimmed by 1 base and J by 5 bases, leaving 14 bases between them.